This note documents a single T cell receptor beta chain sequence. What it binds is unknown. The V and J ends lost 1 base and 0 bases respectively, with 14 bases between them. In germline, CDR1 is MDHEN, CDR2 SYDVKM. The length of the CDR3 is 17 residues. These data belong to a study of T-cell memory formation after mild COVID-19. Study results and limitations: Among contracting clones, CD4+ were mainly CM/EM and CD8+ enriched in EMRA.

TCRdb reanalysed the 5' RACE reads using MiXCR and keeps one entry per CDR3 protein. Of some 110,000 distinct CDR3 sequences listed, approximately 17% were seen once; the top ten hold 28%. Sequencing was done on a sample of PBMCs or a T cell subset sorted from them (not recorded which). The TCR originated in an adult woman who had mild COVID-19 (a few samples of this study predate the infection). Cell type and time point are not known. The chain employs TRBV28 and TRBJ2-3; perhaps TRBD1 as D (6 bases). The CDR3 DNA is TGTGCCAGCAGTTTATTCGCGACAGGATCTAGCACAGATACGCAGTATTTT. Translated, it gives CASSLFATGSSTDTQYF. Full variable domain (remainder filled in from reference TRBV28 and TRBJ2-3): DVKVTQSSRYLVKRTGEKVFLECVQDMDHENMFWYRQDPGLGLRLIYFSYDVKMKEKGDIPEGYSVSREKKERFSLILESASTNQTSMYLCASSLFATGSSTDTQYFGPGTRLTVL.